This is a list of T cell receptor beta chains from one sample in a study of blood T cell repertoires in COVID-19. Only in-frame clones appear in the TCRdb table, and some are missing; sequencing was by immunoSEQ multiplex PCR. The table records approximately 210,000 clones, roughly 87% of them present only once. Sample: PBMCs or T cells enriched from blood (not recorded which). These receptors came from a man between 25 and 39 years old in a cohort exposed to, infected with or recovered from COVID-19 (not recorded which). Both conserved end residues are part of each CDR3. For some rows the clone size is stated as once, few or many, or as a class when expanded; others skip it.

TRBV15 . CATSRPANYGYTF
TRBV27 . CASSFSWGTSGKKYEQYF
TRBV18 . CASSQYRGTGGPRGEQFF
TRBV9 . CASSVNTGAGETQYF
TRBV6-2/TRBV6-3 . CASSRSGSSYEQYF
TRBV28 once CASSPWTGKAKNIQYF
TRBV28 . CASSSPGTGWLNEQFF
TRBV5-8 . CASSTDPTGRLGTEAFF
TRBV7-3 . CASSLGPVYGYTF
TRBV7-9 . CASSMVGTGTKEQYF
TRBV28 . CASSQDRSSYNEQFF
TRBV3-1/TRBV3-2 . CASSQEAPPLNVNYGYTF
TRBV5-1 . CASSLKVLPGDNEQFF
TRBV5-5 . CASSQGQPNQPQHF
TRBV11-2 few CASSRGQPADSGNTIYF
TRBV9 once CASSVGSGVGQPQHF
TRBV2 . CASSGPRDSGRIGSYEQYF
TRBV7-3 . CASSLGLVAGGIGRQYNEQFF
TRBV27 once CASSSPGGGYTF
TRBV7-2 once CASSLVSRTGSSNQPQHF
TRBV28 . CASKPTGDYNSPLHF
TRBV28 . CASSFSGSNYGYTF
TRBV5-1 . CASSRTGTGEVTGELFF
TRBV7-3 . CASSLRGLAPMADTQYF
TRBV19 . CASSIRAASYNEQFF
TRBV4-1 . CASSLLEVAGYEQYF
TRBV27 . CASKTGGAYGYTF
TRBV5-1 . CASSLGVRDRGLDTQYF
TRBV7-8 . CASSLGAGGRENEQFF
TRBV4-3 . CASSHGRAPNNEQFF
TRBV28 . CASTTSGTEAFF
TRBV5-1 . CASSSGDVGANVLTF
TRBV7-9 . CASSLAEGVAKNIQYF
TRBV24-1 . CATSDLGWDRGTGELFF
TRBV7-9 few CASSLGADSPLHF